These T cell receptor beta chains were read from a single sample in a study of response to subunit inactivated influenza vaccine. TCRdb analysed the RT-PCR reads with MiXCR anew, one entry per CDR3 protein. The table lists 150,000 to 200,000 distinct CDR3 sequences, less than 15% of them singletons. These data were also filed under a second study, of T cells expressing NK-cell markers.

The sample consisted of CD8+ T cells sorted from PBMCs, taken 11 to 12 days after vaccination. The receptors shown here come from a man aged 45-65 years who received an inactivated influenza vaccine. The CDR3 runs from the conserved cysteine through the conserved F or W. A D gene is named only where the DNA matches it firmly.

D gene,J gene,V gene,CDR3 protein
TRBD2,TRBJ2-1,TRBV24-1,CATSDRTSRYNEQFF
.,TRBJ1-1,TRBV6-1,CASSEGSRVRAFF
.,TRBJ2-3,TRBV28,CASSLTQLGSTDTQYF
.,TRBJ2-7,TRBV27,CASTPGPSVYEQYF
.,TRBJ2-5,TRBV6-2/TRBV6-3,CASSSWGRQETQYF
TRBD2,TRBJ2-7,TRBV12-3/TRBV12-4,CASIPRDYRSSYEQYF
.,TRBJ2-7,TRBV27,CASSLSVGDGIGEQYF
TRBD2,TRBJ2-1,TRBV4-3,CASSQGTSGGNNEQFF
.,TRBJ1-1,TRBV15,CATSRKIDTEAFF
TRBD2,TRBJ2-1,TRBV7-3,CASSAGLAGSYNEQFF
.,TRBJ2-7,TRBV12-3/TRBV12-4,CASTQGAWQYF
.,TRBJ2-3,TRBV29-1,CSVEDREADTQYF
.,TRBJ1-1,TRBV27,CASSLSRGREAFF
.,TRBJ2-1,TRBV29-1,CSVEGLVQSSYNEQFF
.,TRBJ2-3,TRBV15,CATSRRSTDTQYF
.,TRBJ2-2,TRBV7-9,CASSKIRDGGELFF
.,TRBJ2-6,TRBV7-7,CASSPPASGANVLTF
.,TRBJ2-5,TRBV11-2,CASSLGPGRTQETQYF
.,TRBJ2-7,TRBV6-5,CASSYRGGPYEQYF
TRBD2,TRBJ2-3,TRBV12-3/TRBV12-4,CTSSSGTSGYESTDTQYF
TRBD2,TRBJ2-7,TRBV7-9,CASTPGRDHEQYF
.,TRBJ1-5,TRBV25-1,CASSEWGVDQPQHF